The TCR beta chain under discussion was sequenced for a study of a mutant IDH1 vaccine in newly diagnosed glioma. Whole-study context: Treated patients comprised around 62% males and around 40% females, mean age approximately 37 years. General observations from the study: In around 93% of patients, immune responses induced by the vaccine occurred. Any relationship between pseudoprogression and changes in top peripheral T cell clonotypes seemed absent.

Documented time point: baseline, week 1 (first vaccination visit). Indicated treatment: pre-vaccination baseline after standard-of-care therapy. Data came from immunoSEQ multiplex PCR; TCRdb stores just in-frame clones and leaves some out. The sample lists around 88,000 clones, about 80% seen once, with over 6.5% in the top ten. This CDR3 has 16 residues. Germline-derived CDR1 and CDR2 are PRHDT and FYEKMQ (reference sequence). Between the trimmed V and J ends, which lost 2 bases and 0 bases, there was a span of 8 bases. The table lists this clone with a few counts. What it binds is not known. V and J are TRBV13 and TRBJ1-6, with D unresolved. This receptor was identified in a middle-aged man with glioma. The specimen comprised PBMCs, sampled from a glioma patient treated with radiotherapy, temozolomide or both. CDR3 amino acids: CASSLRRSSYNSPLHF. CDR3 coding DNA: TGTGCCAGCAGCTTAAGACGGAGCTCCTATAATTCACCCCTCCACTTT.